The next 11 T cell receptor beta chains were all read from a single sample in a study of T cell repertoires in cytomegalovirus infection (dated by TCRdb to between 2019 and 2020). Reading the label with the study, this specimen's treatment or condition is: in vitro stimulation with specific CMV peptide epitopes to enrich CMV-specific T cells. Antigens of these TCRs are unknown. The sequencing machine was an Illumina HiSeq 1500. The public sequencing data were trimmed at Q25 with fastp and processed into clonotypes with MiXCR by TCRdb, which kept only in-frame beta chains. Here each entry gathers all rows of one CDR3 protein and keeps the most common genes and DNA. This sample is represented by 450,000 to 550,000 distinct CDR3 sequences; more than 40% of them were singletons. The biggest ten clones account for roughly two fifths of the sample. Sample: cultured PBMCs, taken from culture after CMV antigen stimulation. All receptors derive from a human donor in good health (CMV status not recorded). Some clones in this sample may be carry-over from other donors' samples.

The chain combines TRBV14 with TRBJ2-1, with TRBD2 matching over 11 bases. Germline loops: CDR1 SGHDN, CDR2 FVKESK. The CDR3 consists of 15 residues. J lost 5 bases, V lost 4 bases, and 4 bases had no gene match. CDR3 in amino acids: CASSRLAGRHNEQFF. CDR3 bases: TGTGCCAGCAGCCGACTAGCGGGACGTCACAATGAGCAGTTCTTC.

This clonotype was found a few times. The rearrangement joins TRBV5-6 to TRBJ1-2; 9 nucleotides match TRBD1. CDR1 is SGHDT, CDR2 YYEEEE, per germline. The CDR3 totals 14 residues. V was clipped by 5 bases and J by 4 bases; unmatched bases: 6. CDR3 bases: TGTGCCAGCAGTCAGGGACAGGGAGGCTATGGCTACACCTTC. It specifies CASSQGQGGYGYTF.

This clonotype occurred many times. This sequence joins TRBV6-6 and TRBJ2-7; D call uncertain. This CDR3 region has 13 residues. Germline CDR1 is MNHNY and CDR2 is SVGAGI (reference sequence). V was pared by 5 bases and J by 2 bases, with 10 bases between. CDR3 loop: CASSQTGPYEQYF. The CDR3 bases are TGTGCCAGCAGTCAGACGGGTCCCTACGAGCAGTACTTC.

This clonotype is a singleton in its sample. The chain employs TRBV5-6 and TRBJ2-2, with 9 bases lining up with TRBD1. The CDR3 spans 17 residues. V lost 3 bases and J lost 7; bases outside the gene matches: 13. Germline V gene sequence: CDR1 SGHDT, CDR2 YYEEEE. The CDR3 nucleotides read TGTGCCAGCAGCTCCTACAGGGGGCTGGATTCGGACGGGGAGCTGTTTTTT. Encoded protein: CASSSYRGLDSDGELFF.

Only one count was recorded for this clonotype. The chain has TRBV11-2 and TRBJ1-2; no reliable D call. CDR1 SGHAT and CDR2 FQNNGV come from the germline V gene. V dropped 6 bases and J dropped 4 bases, with 21 bases sitting between them. This CDR3 is 16 amino acids long. CDR3 in amino acids: CASRPLRTASGYGYTF. Written as DNA, the CDR3 is TGTGCCAGCAGGCCTCTTAGAACAGCCAGTGGCTATGGCTACACCTTC.

This clonotype has just a few counts. This sequence joins TRBV7-2 and TRBJ2-2; possible D gene TRBD1, 6 bases. The V end was cut by 4 bases, the J end by 4 bases, with 19 bases between. CDR3 length equals 17 residues. Germline V gene lookup returns CDR1 SGHTA and CDR2 FQGNSA. CDR3 amino acids: CASSSLLAQGPTGELFF. CDR3 bases: TGTGCCAGCAGCTCCCTCTTAGCACAGGGCCCCACCGGGGAGCTGTTTTTT.

The chain is built from TRBV7-2 and TRBJ2-7; 9 bases fit TRBD2. Germline V gene lookup returns CDR1 SGHTA and CDR2 FQGNSA. V lost 5 bases, J lost 7 bases, and 12 bases stayed unmatched. The length of the CDR3 is 15 residues. The CDR3 loop is CASSPKAGGPLEQYF. In nucleotides, the CDR3 is TGTGCCAGCAGCCCAAAAGCGGGAGGCCCTTTGGAGCAGTACTTC.

The V call is TRBV15, the J call TRBJ1-1; D unresolved. The CDR3 extends over 14 amino acids. Trimming took off 5 bases at V and 1 base at J, with 11 bases between the two ends. Germline V gene sequence: CDR1 LNHNV, CDR2 YYDKDF (reference sequence). In DNA, the CDR3 is TGTGCCACCAGCCTTCGACGGGGGAACACTGAAGCTTTCTTT. Residues: CATSLRRGNTEAFF.

The V and J genes are TRBV20-1 and TRBJ2-7; 13 nucleotides align to TRBD2. Germline trimming cut 1 base from V and 0 bases from J; bases unmatched to any gene: 6. The germline CDR1 and CDR2 sequences are DFQATT and SNEGSKA (reference sequence). CDR3 length equals 17 residues. The CDR3 protein is CSARVMGLAGLSYEQYF. The CDR3 DNA sequence: TGCAGTGCTAGAGTTATGGGACTAGCGGGACTCTCCTACGAGCAGTACTTC.

The genes are TRBV6-2 or TRBV6-3 and TRBJ2-7; TRBD1 matches at 11 bases. In germline, CDR1 is MNHEY, CDR2 SVGEGT. The J segment lost 0 bases and the V segment lost 2 bases, leaving 9 bases of the junction unmatched. This CDR3 region has 18 residues. The CDR3 DNA reads as TGTGCCAGCAGTTACCAACTGCGGACAGGGGGCTACTCCTACGAGCAGTACTTC. This gives the protein CASSYQLRTGGYSYEQYF.

This clonotype was seen ten or more times. V and J are TRBV7-2 and TRBJ2-2; D is ambiguous. V gave up 7 bases and J gave up 5 bases, with 11 bases separating them. CDR1 and CDR2 (germline): SGHTA, FQGNSA. The CDR3 is 13 amino acids. The CDR3 nucleotides are TGTGCCAGCACACCTAGGCGGACCGGGGAGCTGTTTTTT. Its protein is CASTPRRTGELFF.